This TCR beta chain derives from a study of metastatic and nonmetastatic thyroid tumors. Whole-study context: Repertoire comparisons spanned blood and tumor or nodule tissue from malignant and benign thyroid patients.

The study, taken as a whole, reports: As reported, TCR beta diversity in blood and tumor was significantly higher in malignant thyroid tumors than in benign nodules.

The germline V gene encodes CDR1 ENHRY and CDR2 SYGVKD. The CDR3 spans 13 residues. V was clipped by 3 bases and J by 2 bases, with 6 bases between them. Ahead of thyroid surgery, no patient had received treatment of any kind. The table lists this clone with a few counts. Its antigen is as yet unknown. Original processing methods: Variation in CDR3 across clinicopathological groups served as the basis for constructing a distant-metastasis classifier in papillary thyroid cancer. TCRdb re-processed the PCR reads through MiXCR. The V and J calls here are based on TCRdb, not the publication. The sample lists about 41,000 clones; roughly a quarter were seen once.

The rearrangement links TRBV10-3 to TRBJ2-3, with D hard to call. The sample comprised tumor tissue. The sequence came from a female donor with papillary thyroid cancer or a benign thyroid nodule (not recorded which). Some clones in this sample may be carry-over from other donors' samples. The CDR3 DNA sequence: TGTGCCATCAGTGAAAGGGACACAGATACGCAGTATTTT. Translating gives CAISERDTDTQYF.